This T cell receptor (beta chain) was recovered during a study of T cells in localized non-small cell lung cancer. TCRdb's table, derived via immunoSEQ multiplex PCR, lists solely in-frame clones and lacks some. The sample lists fewer than 4,500 clones, roughly 40% seen once, with approximately 14% in the top ten. General observations from the study: Highest T cell clonality was seen in uninvolved adjacent lung, surpassing that measured in tumor. Within adjacent lung there appeared a median roughly 60 of the top 100 tumor clones.

Trimming left V 2 bases short and J 6 bases short, with 11 bases between. The germline V gene has CDR1 KGHSH and CDR2 LQKENI. This CDR3 is built from 14 residues. Regarding this clone: Its antigen remains unidentified.

The material sequenced was lung tumor tissue, taken before any cancer treatment. This chain uses TRBV18 with TRBJ2-1; D unresolved. The clonotype was recovered from a male donor at least 60 years old with stage I lung adenocarcinoma. The CDR3 protein is CASSPSSPLNEQFF. CDR3 nucleotide sequence: TGTGCCAGCTCACCAAGTAGCCCCCTCAATGAGCAGTTCTTC.